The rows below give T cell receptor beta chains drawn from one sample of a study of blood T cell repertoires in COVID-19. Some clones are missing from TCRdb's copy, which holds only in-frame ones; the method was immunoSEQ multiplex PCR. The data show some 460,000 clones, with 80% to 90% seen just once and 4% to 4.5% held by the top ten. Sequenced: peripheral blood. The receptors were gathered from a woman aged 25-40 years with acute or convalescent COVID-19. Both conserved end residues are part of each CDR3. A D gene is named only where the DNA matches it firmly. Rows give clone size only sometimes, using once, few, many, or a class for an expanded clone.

cdr3_aa: CASSPHHGAYEQYF
cdr3_nt: TGTGCCAGTAGTCCCCACCATGGAGCATACGAGCAGTACTTC
clone_size: NA
d_call: NA
v_call: TRBV19
j_call: TRBJ2-7

cdr3_aa: CASSPELRQGKQYF
cdr3_nt: TGTGCCAGTAGTCCGGAGCTCCGACAGGGTAAGCAGTACTTC
clone_size: NA
d_call: TRBD1
v_call: TRBV19
j_call: TRBJ2-7

cdr3_aa: CASSEYRAGANVLTF
cdr3_nt: TGTGCCAGCAGTGAGTACAGGGCTGGGGCCAACGTCCTGACTTTC
clone_size: NA
d_call: NA
v_call: TRBV25-1
j_call: TRBJ2-6

cdr3_aa: CASSRETGMGLSTQYF
cdr3_nt: TGTGCCAGCAGTCGGGAGACAGGGATGGGGTTATCGACCCAGTACTTC
clone_size: once
d_call: NA
v_call: TRBV27
j_call: TRBJ2-5

cdr3_aa: CASSHNKGRETQYF
cdr3_nt: TGTGCCAGCAGCCACAACAAGGGGCGGGAGACCCAGTACTTC
clone_size: NA
d_call: NA
v_call: TRBV14
j_call: TRBJ2-5

cdr3_aa: CASSQVTGSTDTQYF
cdr3_nt: TGCGCCAGCAGCCAAGTGACGGGGAGCACAGATACGCAGTATTTT
clone_size: NA
d_call: NA
v_call: TRBV4-1
j_call: TRBJ2-3

cdr3_aa: CASSEGPYQETQYF
cdr3_nt: TGTGCCAGCAGCGAGGGTCCGTACCAAGAGACCCAGTACTTC
clone_size: NA
d_call: NA
v_call: TRBV5-5
j_call: TRBJ2-5

cdr3_aa: CASATSGANYEQYF
cdr3_nt: TGTGCCAGCGCTACTAGCGGGGCCAACTACGAGCAGTACTTC
clone_size: few
d_call: TRBD2
v_call: TRBV27
j_call: TRBJ2-7

cdr3_aa: CASRPALAGRPDTQYF
cdr3_nt: TGTGCCAGCAGGCCAGCACTAGCGGGGCGTCCAGATACGCAGTATTTT
clone_size: NA
d_call: TRBD2
v_call: TRBV7-9
j_call: TRBJ2-3

cdr3_aa: CASSLESSSADTQYF
cdr3_nt: TGCGCCAGCAGCTTGGAGTCTAGCAGCGCAGATACGCAGTATTTT
clone_size: NA
d_call: NA
v_call: TRBV5-1
j_call: TRBJ2-3

cdr3_aa: CASSLVRGNTDTQYF
cdr3_nt: TGTGCCAGCAGCTTAGTCCGCGGGAACACAGATACGCAGTATTTT
clone_size: NA
d_call: NA
v_call: TRBV11-2
j_call: TRBJ2-3

cdr3_aa: CSAYQASRQFF
cdr3_nt: TGCAGTGCTTATCAGGCCTCGCGGCAGTTCTTC
clone_size: NA
d_call: NA
v_call: TRBV20-1
j_call: TRBJ2-1

cdr3_aa: CASSYSLAENNEQFF
cdr3_nt: TGTGCCAGCAGTTACTCTCTAGCGGAAAACAATGAGCAGTTCTTC
clone_size: NA
d_call: TRBD2
v_call: TRBV6-5
j_call: TRBJ2-1

cdr3_aa: CACRQGSTIYEQYF
cdr3_nt: TGTGCCTGTAGACAGGGGAGTACCATTTACGAGCAGTACTTC
clone_size: once
d_call: TRBD1
v_call: TRBV6-5
j_call: TRBJ2-7

cdr3_aa: CASSDTGGRSNTEAFF
cdr3_nt: TGTGCCAGCAGTGATACAGGGGGCCGGTCGAACACTGAAGCTTTCTTT
clone_size: once
d_call: TRBD1
v_call: TRBV25-1
j_call: TRBJ1-1

cdr3_aa: CAISEPGTGGVGGYTF
cdr3_nt: TGTGCCATCAGTGAACCCGGGACAGGGGGCGTCGGTGGCTACACCTTC
clone_size: NA
d_call: TRBD1
v_call: TRBV10-3
j_call: TRBJ1-2

cdr3_aa: CASSLNRAGIQFF
cdr3_nt: TGTGCCAGCAGCTTAAACCGTGCGGGAATACAGTTCTTC
clone_size: NA
d_call: NA
v_call: TRBV7-9
j_call: TRBJ2-1

cdr3_aa: CASSLSLQGLQETQYF
cdr3_nt: TGTGCCAGCAGTTTATCGTTACAGGGGTTACAGGAGACCCAGTACTTC
clone_size: NA
d_call: TRBD1
v_call: TRBV27
j_call: TRBJ2-5

cdr3_aa: CASRRPREERGNTIYF
cdr3_nt: TGTGCCAGTAGACGCCCACGAGAGGAGAGAGGAAACACCATATATTTT
clone_size: NA
d_call: NA
v_call: TRBV19
j_call: TRBJ1-3

cdr3_aa: CASRPGLAYNEQFF
cdr3_nt: TGTGCCAGCAGGCCGGGACTAGCCTACAATGAGCAGTTCTTC
clone_size: NA
d_call: TRBD2
v_call: TRBV6-5
j_call: TRBJ2-1

cdr3_aa: CASSQIPGQPETQYF
cdr3_nt: TGCGCCAGCAGCCAAATTCCGGGACAGCCCGAGACCCAGTACTTC
clone_size: NA
d_call: TRBD1
v_call: TRBV4-1
j_call: TRBJ2-5

cdr3_aa: CASSPTGGGEQYF
cdr3_nt: TGTGCCAGCAGCCCCACGGGGGGGGGAGAGCAGTACTTC
clone_size: NA
d_call: TRBD2
v_call: TRBV5-4
j_call: TRBJ2-7

cdr3_aa: CAAKGGGETQYF
cdr3_nt: TGTGCCGCGAAAGGGGGGGGAGAGACCCAGTACTTC
clone_size: NA
d_call: NA
v_call: TRBV15
j_call: TRBJ2-5

cdr3_aa: CASSADNSKNIQYF
cdr3_nt: TGTGCCAGCAGCGCCGATAACTCCAAAAACATTCAGTACTTC
clone_size: NA
d_call: NA
v_call: TRBV9
j_call: TRBJ2-4

cdr3_aa: CASSQNRDSEGYTF
cdr3_nt: TGTGCCAGCAGTCAAAACAGGGATTCGGAGGGCTACACCTTC
clone_size: NA
d_call: NA
v_call: TRBV27
j_call: TRBJ1-2

cdr3_aa: CASSLAPPNEQFF
cdr3_nt: TGTGCCAGCAGCTTAGCACCCCCCAATGAGCAGTTCTTC
clone_size: NA
d_call: NA
v_call: TRBV5-5
j_call: TRBJ2-1

cdr3_aa: CASSGDRGFNQPQHF
cdr3_nt: TGTGCCAGCAGCGGGGACAGGGGTTTTAATCAGCCCCAGCATTTT
clone_size: NA
d_call: TRBD1
v_call: TRBV5-5
j_call: TRBJ1-5

cdr3_aa: CASTLGAGQGPYGYGYTF
cdr3_nt: TGTGCCAGCACCCTAGGGGCGGGACAGGGACCTTATGGCTATGGCTACACCTTC
clone_size: NA
d_call: TRBD1
v_call: TRBV5-4
j_call: TRBJ1-2

cdr3_aa: CASKGRGDGNQPQHF
cdr3_nt: TGTGCCAGCAAGGGACGGGGGGACGGAAATCAGCCCCAGCATTTT
clone_size: NA
d_call: NA
v_call: TRBV19
j_call: TRBJ1-5

cdr3_aa: CASSTTGEQYF
cdr3_nt: TGTGCCAGCTCGACGACGGGCGAGCAGTACTTC
clone_size: NA
d_call: NA
v_call: TRBV12-3/TRBV12-4
j_call: TRBJ2-7

cdr3_aa: CASSFGQGATNYGYTF
cdr3_nt: TGTGCCAGTAGTTTCGGACAGGGGGCCACTAACTATGGCTACACCTTC
clone_size: NA
d_call: TRBD1
v_call: TRBV19
j_call: TRBJ1-2

cdr3_aa: CASSSTGGKDTQYF
cdr3_nt: TGCGCCAGCAGCTCGACAGGGGGCAAAGATACGCAGTATTTT
clone_size: NA
d_call: TRBD1
v_call: TRBV5-1
j_call: TRBJ2-3

cdr3_aa: CASSFATYEQYF
cdr3_nt: TGTGCCAGCAGCTTCGCGACTTACGAGCAGTACTTC
clone_size: NA
d_call: NA
v_call: TRBV5-6
j_call: TRBJ2-7

cdr3_aa: CASSPQGVKDYGYTF
cdr3_nt: TGTGCCAGCAGCCCACAGGGGGTTAAGGACTATGGCTACACCTTC
clone_size: NA
d_call: TRBD1
v_call: TRBV5-4
j_call: TRBJ1-2

cdr3_aa: CASSSLLTGGDPDEQFF
cdr3_nt: TGTGCCAGCAGCTCTCTTTTAACAGGGGGCGATCCCGATGAGCAGTTCTTC
clone_size: once
d_call: TRBD1
v_call: TRBV7-9
j_call: TRBJ2-1

cdr3_aa: CASSLFQGAGVREQYF
cdr3_nt: TGTGCCAGCAGCTTGTTCCAGGGGGCAGGGGTTCGCGAGCAGTACTTC
clone_size: NA
d_call: TRBD1
v_call: TRBV5-6
j_call: TRBJ2-7

cdr3_aa: CATTLEVSYNEQFF
cdr3_nt: TGTGCCACCACGCTGGAGGTCTCCTACAATGAGCAGTTCTTC
clone_size: NA
d_call: NA
v_call: TRBV7-8
j_call: TRBJ2-1

cdr3_aa: CATRRQGISPGELFF
cdr3_nt: TGTGCAACCAGGAGACAGGGTATTTCTCCCGGGGAGCTGTTTTTT
clone_size: few
d_call: TRBD1
v_call: TRBV18
j_call: TRBJ2-2

cdr3_aa: CASSRIGTTYEQYF
cdr3_nt: TGTGCCAGCAGCCGCATCGGGACAACTTACGAGCAGTACTTC
clone_size: NA
d_call: NA
v_call: TRBV7-8
j_call: TRBJ2-7

cdr3_aa: CATSPGQGLNEQFF
cdr3_nt: TGTGCCACCAGTCCGGGACAGGGTTTGAATGAGCAGTTCTTC
clone_size: NA
d_call: TRBD1
v_call: TRBV24-1
j_call: TRBJ2-1

cdr3_aa: CASTGTGGFYEQYF
cdr3_nt: TGTGCCAGTACTGGGACAGGGGGCTTCTACGAGCAGTACTTC
clone_size: NA
d_call: TRBD1
v_call: TRBV2
j_call: TRBJ2-7

cdr3_aa: CASSNQNRDRQYGYTF
cdr3_nt: TGTGCCAGCAGTAACCAAAACCGGGACAGGCAGTATGGCTACACCTTC
clone_size: NA
d_call: TRBD1
v_call: TRBV2
j_call: TRBJ1-2

cdr3_aa: CASSRTGLGVNTEAFF
cdr3_nt: TGCGCCAGCAGCAGGACAGGGCTTGGGGTGAACACTGAAGCTTTCTTT
clone_size: NA
d_call: TRBD1
v_call: TRBV5-1
j_call: TRBJ1-1

cdr3_aa: CASSRRGAREAFF
cdr3_nt: TGTGCCAGCAGCCGGCGGGGGGCCCGTGAAGCTTTCTTT
clone_size: NA
d_call: NA
v_call: TRBV12-3/TRBV12-4
j_call: TRBJ1-1

cdr3_aa: CASSFHPTGAGELFF
cdr3_nt: TGCGCCAGCAGCTTTCACCCAACGGGGGCCGGGGAGCTGTTTTTT
clone_size: NA
d_call: NA
v_call: TRBV5-1
j_call: TRBJ2-2

cdr3_aa: CASSASGGAGNNEQFF
cdr3_nt: TGCGCCAGCAGCGCTAGCGGGGGGGCTGGGAACAATGAGCAGTTCTTC
clone_size: NA
d_call: TRBD2
v_call: TRBV5-1
j_call: TRBJ2-1

cdr3_aa: CAWSAGQGNQPQHF
cdr3_nt: TGTGCCTGGAGTGCCGGACAGGGAAATCAGCCCCAGCATTTT
clone_size: NA
d_call: TRBD1
v_call: TRBV30
j_call: TRBJ1-5